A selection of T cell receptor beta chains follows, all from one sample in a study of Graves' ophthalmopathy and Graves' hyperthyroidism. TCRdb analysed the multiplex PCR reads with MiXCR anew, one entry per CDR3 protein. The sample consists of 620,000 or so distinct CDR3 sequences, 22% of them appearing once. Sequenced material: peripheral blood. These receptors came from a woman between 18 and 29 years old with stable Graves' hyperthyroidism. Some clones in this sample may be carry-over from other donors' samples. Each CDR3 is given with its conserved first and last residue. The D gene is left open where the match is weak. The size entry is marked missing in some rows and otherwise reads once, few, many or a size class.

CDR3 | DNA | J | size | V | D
CASSLDVSSKLQETQYF | TGTGCCAGCAGCTTAGATGTCTCCAGCAAACTCCAAGAGACCCAGTACTTC | TRBJ2-5 | - | TRBV11-1 | -
CASNDFVGTEAFF | TGTGCCAGCAACGATTTCGTGGGGACTGAAGCTTTCTTT | TRBJ1-1 | many | TRBV2 | -
CASRPGLLGTQYF | TGTGCCAGCAGACCAGGACTGTTAGGGACCCAGTACTTC | TRBJ2-5 | many | TRBV7-2 | -
CSAMPLTRNEQYF | TGCAGTGCTATGCCCCTGACTAGGAACGAGCAGTACTTC | TRBJ2-7 | many | TRBV20-1 | -
CACGYSRQGDSPLHF | TGTGCCTGCGGTTACTCGAGACAGGGAGATTCACCCCTCCACTTT | TRBJ1-6 | - | TRBV6-5 | TRBD1
CASTIQGNNYGYTF | TGTGCCAGCACCATTCAGGGGAATAACTATGGCTACACCTTC | TRBJ1-2 | - | TRBV28 | -
CASSLESTGLGASEQYF | TGTGCCAGCAGCTTAGAATCGACGGGACTAGGGGCCAGCGAGCAGTACTTC | TRBJ2-7 | many | TRBV11-2 | TRBD2
CASSLQESGYTF | TGTGCCAGCAGTCTACAGGAGAGTGGCTACACCTTC | TRBJ1-2 | - | TRBV28 | -
CASSFYQMNTEAFF | TGTGCCAGCAGTTTCTACCAGATGAACACTGAAGCTTTCTTT | TRBJ1-1 | many | TRBV12-3/TRBV12-4 | -
CASSLVGGSAISASYEQYF | TGTGCCAGCAGCTTAGTTGGGGGCAGCGCAATATCCGCGTCCTACGAGCAGTACTTC | TRBJ2-7 | - | TRBV11-1 | -
CASSLERELYEQYF | TGTGCCAGCAGCCTAGAGCGGGAGCTCTACGAGCAGTACTTC | TRBJ2-7 | - | TRBV12-3/TRBV12-4 | TRBD2
CASSHGRREQYF | TGTGCCAGCAGCCATGGACGGCGGGAGCAGTACTTC | TRBJ2-7 | many | TRBV12-3/TRBV12-4 | -
CASGLGDRNTEAFF | TGTGCTAGTGGTTTGGGGGACAGGAACACTGAAGCTTTCTTT | TRBJ1-1 | many | TRBV12-5 | TRBD1